The 32 T cell receptor beta chains given below trace back to one sample, sequenced in a study of response to subunit inactivated influenza vaccine. Using its own MiXCR run on the RT-PCR reads, TCRdb lists one record per CDR3 protein. The table records about 180,000 distinct CDR3 sequences, about 10% of them present only once. The sample consisted of CD8+ T cells sorted from PBMCs, taken around 25 months after vaccination. These TCRs come from a man in his fifties or sixties who received an inactivated influenza vaccine.

The rearrangement joins TRBV9 to TRBJ2-1; no clear D gene. V was pared by 0 bases and J by 7 bases, with 8 bases between. The CDR3 runs to 13 residues. Germline-derived CDR1 and CDR2 are SGDLS and YYNGEE. The CDR3 nucleotides are TGTGCCAGCAGCGTAGCGGTTTTGAATGAGCAGTTCTTC. Residues: CASSVAVLNEQFF.

The chain couples TRBV9 to TRBJ1-2, with 7 bases matching TRBD1. V lost 3 bases and J lost 5; bases outside the gene matches: 4. The CDR3 has 13 amino acids. Germline CDR1 SGDLS, CDR2 YYNGEE. CDR3: CASSDGTEYGYTF. CDR3 sequence (DNA): TGTGCCAGCAGCGACGGGACAGAATATGGCTACACCTTC.

This clonotype has only a few counts. The chain couples TRBV29-1 to TRBJ2-7; tentatively, D is TRBD1 (6 bases). The ends were cut back, 3 bases at V and 0 bases at J, with 9 bases in the middle. Germline loops: CDR1 SQVTM, CDR2 ANQGSEA. The CDR3 extends over 13 amino acids. CDR3 amino acids: CSVDWDNSYEQYF. In nucleotides, the CDR3 is TGCAGCGTTGACTGGGACAACTCCTACGAGCAGTACTTC.

This clonotype was detected a few times. This rearrangement joins TRBV28 to TRBJ1-4; the match to TRBD1 covers 7 bases. CDR1 and CDR2 from the germline V gene are MDHEN and SYDVKM. Trimming took 9 bases from V and 8 from J; bases not matched to a gene: 15. The CDR3 extends over 15 amino acids. As DNA, the CDR3 is TGTGCCAGTATGGAGATGGGGGACAGACCAGAAAAACTGTTTTTT. Translation gives CASMEMGDRPEKLFF.

This clonotype turned up a few times. The V gene is TRBV6-2 or TRBV6-3, the J gene TRBJ2-7; no definite D call. V lost 4 bases to trimming and J lost 0 bases, with 10 bases between them. The CDR3 has 14 residues. The germline V gene has CDR1 MNHEY and CDR2 SVGEGT. The CDR3 here is CASSFLPSSYEQYF. The CDR3 DNA reads TGTGCCAGCAGTTTTCTTCCGAGCTCCTACGAGCAGTACTTC.

This chain links TRBV4-1 with TRBJ2-7, with TRBD2 matching over 10 bases. Per germline, CDR1 MGHRA and CDR2 YSYEKL. CDR3 length equals 18 residues. With 1 base clipped from V and 2 bases from J, the junction kept 11 bases outside the gene matches. CDR3 nucleotides: TGCGCCAGCAGCCAAGCCCCCTCTAGCGGGAGCTTCACCTACGAGCAGTACTTC. It yields the protein CASSQAPSSGSFTYEQYF.

In this sample, this clonotype turned up a few times. J is TRBJ2-1 and V is TRBV7-9, with TRBD1 matching 7 bases. Germline trimming cut 1 base from V and 16 bases from J; bases unmatched to any gene: 7. Germline values: CDR1 SEHNR, CDR2 FQNEAQ (reference sequence). The CDR3 has 12 amino acids. CDR3 residues: CASSLGRDSIFF. DNA for the CDR3: TGTGCCAGCAGCTTAGGTCGGGACAGTATTTTCTTC.

This clonotype was counted many times. This chain uses TRBV11-1 with TRBJ2-3, with TRBD2 matching 12 bases. This CDR3 contains 18 residues. The V gene's germline CDR1 is SGHAT and CDR2 FQDESV (reference sequence). V lost 4 bases and J lost 4; bases outside the gene matches: 12. The CDR3 spells CASSSPLAGGPHADTQYF. The CDR3, as DNA: TGTGCCAGCAGCTCCCCGCTAGCGGGAGGGCCTCATGCAGATACGCAGTATTTT.

This clonotype has a handful of counts. The CDR3 is CASSLVGRGNEQFF. CDR3 bases: TGTGCCAGCAGCTTGGTGGGTCGGGGCAATGAGCAGTTCTTC. The chain couples TRBV5-5 to TRBJ2-1; D possibly corresponds to TRBD2 (5 bases). The germline V gene encodes CDR1 SGHKS and CDR2 YYEKEE (reference sequence). V was trimmed by 0 bases and J by 6 bases, leaving 10 bases between them. This CDR3 is built from 14 residues.

The rearrangement links TRBV5-6 to TRBJ2-1; D remains unclear. In germline, CDR1 is SGHDT, CDR2 YYEEEE. V lost 3 bases, J lost 3 bases, and 10 bases lay in between. This CDR3 spans 14 amino acids. DNA of the CDR3: TGTGCCAGCAGCTGGGGTGAACACTACAATGAGCAGTTCTTC. Amino acids: CASSWGEHYNEQFF.

This clonotype was detected a few times. The chain combines TRBV28 with TRBJ2-3; TRBD1 aligns across 9 bases. This CDR3 has 16 residues. Looked up from germline, CDR1 is MDHEN and CDR2 is SYDVKM. The junction had 7 bases not matched to a gene; V was cut back by 2 bases and J by 4 bases. The CDR3 coding sequence is TGTGCCAGCAGTTTAACCGGGACAGGGATTGCAGATACGCAGTATTTT. This codes for CASSLTGTGIADTQYF.

This chain links TRBV29-1 with TRBJ2-1; the D gene is possibly TRBD2 (6 bases). The germline gives CDR1 SQVTM, CDR2 ANQGSEA. V lost 4 bases and J lost 6, with 13 bases in between. The CDR3 contains 13 residues. Here the CDR3 reads CSVVSGITNEQFF. CDR3 coding DNA: TGCAGCGTTGTTAGCGGAATCACCAATGAGCAGTTCTTC.

The chain employs TRBV5-1 and TRBJ2-5; D gene uncertain. The V gene's germline CDR1 is SGHRS and CDR2 YFSETQ. V lost 0 bases and J lost 3, with 6 bases in between. The length of the CDR3 is 13 residues. CDR3 in DNA: TGCGCCAGCAGCTTGGTTGCGGAAGAGACCCAGTACTTC. As protein: CASSLVAEETQYF. The variable domain in full, with the rest retrieved from reference TRBV5-1 and TRBJ2-5, is KAGVTQTPRYLIKTRGQQVTLSCSPISGHRSVSWYQQTPGQGLQFLFEYFSETQRNKGNFPGRFSGRQFSNSRSEMNVSTLELGDSALYLCASSLVAEETQYFGPGTRLLVL.

V is TRBV3-1 and J is TRBJ2-1; D gene ambiguous. The germline V gene has CDR1 LGHDT and CDR2 YNNKEL (reference sequence). V lost 1 base, J lost 6 bases, and 13 bases lay in between. CDR3 length equals 15 residues. The CDR3 spells CASSQGISGTNEQFF. CDR3 nucleotide sequence: TGTGCCAGCAGCCAAGGAATCTCGGGTACCAATGAGCAGTTCTTC.

The V gene is TRBV7-8, the J gene TRBJ1-4, with D possibly being TRBD1 (6 bases). Germline lookup yields CDR1 SGHVS and CDR2 FQNEAQ. The CDR3 loop spans 14 amino acids. V was shortened by 8 bases and J by 4 bases, with 14 bases between the two germline ends. In nucleotides, the CDR3 is TGTGCCAGCGGCATTCAGGGGTTTAATGAAAAACTGTTTTTT. Translated, it gives CASGIQGFNEKLFF.

This clonotype was detected only a few times. The chain is built from TRBV7-6 and TRBJ2-7, with D hard to call. From germline, CDR1 is SGHVS and CDR2 FNYEAQ. Trimming removed 2 bases at V and 0 bases at J, with 8 bases between. The CDR3 length is 14 residues. The CDR3 nucleotides are TGTGCCAGCAGCTTATCGGAAGACTCCTACGAGCAGTACTTC. Residues: CASSLSEDSYEQYF.

This clonotype was seen a few times. The chain uses TRBV6-2 or TRBV6-3 and TRBJ2-7; no definite D call. CDR3 size: 12 residues. V lost 4 bases to trimming and J lost 7 bases, with 11 bases between them. Germline CDR1 reads MNHEY; CDR2 reads SVGEGT. CDR3 loop: CASSWNVGEQYF. The CDR3 region has the DNA TGTGCCAGCAGTTGGAACGTGGGGGAGCAGTACTTC.

The V and J genes are TRBV19 and TRBJ1-1; D gene ambiguous. Germline V gives CDR1 LNHDA, CDR2 SQIVND (reference sequence). With 1 base removed from V and 1 base from J, the gap between germline ends came to 4 bases. The length of the CDR3 is 13 residues. The CDR3 region has the DNA TGTGCCAGTAGTATAGGGGGGAACACTGAAGCTTTCTTT. Its translation is CASSIGGNTEAFF.

The table lists this clonotype with many counts. One end of the junction fails to match germline, which may point to a read error. The V gene is TRBV29-1, the J gene TRBJ2-1; 16 bases are a match to TRBD2. The CDR3 loop spans 16 amino acids. Germline V gene lookup returns CDR1 SQVTM and CDR2 ANQGSEA. The CDR3 region has the DNA TGCAGCGTGGAAGGGACTAGCGGGAGGGCGCGTTATGAGCAGTTCTTC. Residues: CSVEGTSGRARYEQFF.

This clonotype was seen at least ten times. The chain has TRBV5-8 and TRBJ2-6, with TRBD1 matching over 11 bases. The ends lost 4 bases at V and 3 bases at J; junction bases unmatched: 9. The germline gives CDR1 SGHTS, CDR2 YDEGEE. The CDR3 loop spans 18 amino acids. The CDR3, as DNA: TGTGCCAGCAGCCCGTCTAGGACAGGGGGCTTTGGGGCCAACGTCCTGACTTTC. Amino acids: CASSPSRTGGFGANVLTF.

The CDR3 loop is CASIGSYEQYF. The DNA of the CDR3 is TGTGCCAGCATCGGATCCTACGAGCAGTACTTC. The gene calls are TRBV2 and TRBJ2-7; the D is unclear. The CDR3 contains 11 residues. The germline gives CDR1 SNHLY, CDR2 FYNNEI. The V gene lost 7 bases and the J gene lost 1 base, with 5 bases spanning the gap.

The chain joins TRBV29-1 to TRBJ2-7; D is perhaps TRBD1 (7 bases). CDR1 and CDR2 from the germline V gene are SQVTM and ANQGSEA. The length of the CDR3 is 13 residues. V shed 4 bases and J shed 3 bases, with 13 bases lying between them. The CDR3 protein is CSVVGGGFYEQYF. CDR3 coding DNA: TGCAGCGTTGTTGGAGGGGGCTTCTACGAGCAGTACTTC.

This clonotype was seen repeatedly, ten times or more. This chain uses TRBV28 with TRBJ1-1; D possibly corresponds to TRBD1 (6 bases). Trimming removed 0 bases at V and 9 bases at J, with 20 bases between. Germline CDR1 MDHEN, CDR2 SYDVKM. The CDR3 totals 16 residues. This CDR3 is CASSLWGRGGKGQAFF. The DNA for the CDR3 is TGTGCCAGCAGTTTATGGGGCAGGGGAGGTAAAGGCCAAGCTTTCTTT.

The J gene is TRBJ1-1, the V gene TRBV15; D might be TRBD1 (6 bases). CDR3 size: 14 residues. Per the germline V gene, CDR1 is LNHNV and CDR2 is YYDKDF (reference sequence). V dropped 4 bases and J dropped 6 bases, with 15 bases sitting between them. The CDR3 is CATSIGGGGSEAFF. As DNA, the CDR3 is TGTGCCACCAGCATCGGGGGCGGAGGATCTGAAGCTTTCTTT.

This chain connects TRBV7-2 to TRBJ2-7; 8 nucleotides align to TRBD1. The length of the CDR3 is 14 residues. V shed 4 bases and J 3 bases; nucleotides not matched to a gene: 5. CDR1 and CDR2 from the germline V gene are SGHTA and FQGNSA. The CDR3 sequence: CASSSRTGHYEQYF. DNA of the CDR3: TGTGCCAGCAGCTCCCGGACAGGGCACTACGAGCAGTACTTC.

This clonotype was detected only a few times. The CDR3, as DNA: TGTGCCAGCAGCTGGCCCGGGGCTAGCGGGGAACTGGGTCCCTACGAGCAGTACTTC. Residues: CASSWPGASGELGPYEQYF. The rearrangement joins TRBV7-8 to TRBJ2-7; TRBD2 agrees at 9 bases. Germline-derived CDR1 and CDR2 are SGHVS and FQNEAQ. The CDR3 is 19 amino acids. Unmatched junction bases numbered 18, after V lost 4 bases and J lost 2 bases.

This clonotype showed up just a few times. CDR3 in amino acids: CASSPPGAGGGYTF. As DNA, the CDR3 is TGTGCCAGCAGCCCTCCCGGGGCAGGGGGTGGCTACACCTTC. This chain joins TRBV6-1 and TRBJ1-2; 7 nucleotides align to TRBD1. The CDR3 extends over 14 amino acids. Germline assignment: CDR1 MNHNS and CDR2 SASEGT. J was trimmed by 7 bases and V by 6 bases; bases with no gene match: 11.

There are a few counts of this clonotype. V gene TRBV25-1 combines with J gene TRBJ2-2; a possible D gene is TRBD1 (6 bases). The CDR3 has 16 residues. Deletions cut 0 bases from V and 1 base from J, with 9 bases between. Germline V gives CDR1 MGHDK, CDR2 SYGVNS. CDR3 region: CASSEYPTGNTGELFF. CDR3 nucleotide sequence: TGTGCCAGCAGTGAATACCCGACAGGGAACACCGGGGAGCTGTTTTTT.

This chain joins TRBV28 and TRBJ1-3; no firm D call. The germline gives CDR1 MDHEN, CDR2 SYDVKM. This CDR3 region has 13 residues. V lost 10 bases to trimming and J lost 4 bases, with 14 bases between them. DNA for the CDR3: TGTGCCACCGTTAAAGACATAGGAAACACCATATATTTT. It specifies CATVKDIGNTIYF.

This chain joins TRBV4-3 and TRBJ1-1, with a weak D call TRBD1 (5 bases). The CDR3 length is 13 residues. The V end lost 2 bases, the J end lost 1 base, and 5 bases lay between the germline ends. Germline-derived CDR1 and CDR2 are LGHNA and YSLEER. Here the CDR3 DNA reads TGCGCCAGCAGCCAAAGGGGGAACACTGAAGCTTTCTTT. Translated: CASSQRGNTEAFF.

This clonotype was seen repeatedly, ten times or more. The rearrangement links TRBV12-3 or TRBV12-4 to TRBJ2-1; the D call may be TRBD1 or TRBD2 (5 bases each). The ends were cut back, 6 bases at V and 5 bases at J, with 14 bases in the middle. The CDR3 contains 14 residues. The CDR3 sequence: CASSRPGTHNEQFF. DNA of the CDR3: TGTGCCAGCAGCCGCCCCGGGACCCACAATGAGCAGTTCTTC.

Note on this clonotype: Since a much larger clone is just one base distant, this may be a read error. The chain joins TRBV6-5 to TRBJ2-1; tentatively, D is TRBD2 (6 bases). The CDR3 runs 15 residues. Germline CDR1 is MNHEY and CDR2 is SVGAGI. The V end lost 5 bases, the J end lost 6 bases, and 17 bases lay between the germline ends. CDR3 nucleotides: TGTGCCAGCAGTACTATCGGGGGTTTCGGCAATGAGCAGTTCTTC. This codes for CASSTIGGFGNEQFF.